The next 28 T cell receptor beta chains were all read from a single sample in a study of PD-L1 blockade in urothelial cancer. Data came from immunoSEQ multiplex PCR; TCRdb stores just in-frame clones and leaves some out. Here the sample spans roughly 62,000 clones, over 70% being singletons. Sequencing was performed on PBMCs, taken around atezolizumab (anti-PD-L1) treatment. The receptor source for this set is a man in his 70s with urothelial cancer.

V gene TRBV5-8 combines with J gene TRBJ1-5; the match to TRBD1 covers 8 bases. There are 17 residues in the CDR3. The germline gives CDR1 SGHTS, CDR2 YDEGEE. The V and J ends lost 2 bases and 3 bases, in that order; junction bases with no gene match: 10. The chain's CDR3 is CASSLTPGQEINQPQHF. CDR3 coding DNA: TGTGCCAGCAGCTTAACTCCGGGACAGGAAATCAATCAGCCCCAGCATTTT. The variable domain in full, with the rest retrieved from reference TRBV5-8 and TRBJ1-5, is EAGVTQSPTHLIKTRGQQATLRCSPISGHTSVYWYQQALGLGLQFLLWYDEGEERNRGNFPPRFSGRQFPNYSSELNVNALELEDSALYLCASSLTPGQEINQPQHFGDGTRLSIL.

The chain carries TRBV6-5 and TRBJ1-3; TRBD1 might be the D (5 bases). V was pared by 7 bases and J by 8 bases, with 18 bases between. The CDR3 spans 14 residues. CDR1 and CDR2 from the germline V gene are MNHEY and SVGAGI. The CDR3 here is CASKLGDSVDTIYF. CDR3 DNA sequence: TGTGCCAGCAAGTTAGGGGACTCGGTGGACACCATATATTTT.

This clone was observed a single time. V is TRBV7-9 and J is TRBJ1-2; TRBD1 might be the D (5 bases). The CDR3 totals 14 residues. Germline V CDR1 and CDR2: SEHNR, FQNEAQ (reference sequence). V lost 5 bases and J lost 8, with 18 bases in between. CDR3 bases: TGTGCCAGCAGCCCCGACCAGGGTTGGGAAGGCTACACCTTC. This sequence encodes CASSPDQGWEGYTF.

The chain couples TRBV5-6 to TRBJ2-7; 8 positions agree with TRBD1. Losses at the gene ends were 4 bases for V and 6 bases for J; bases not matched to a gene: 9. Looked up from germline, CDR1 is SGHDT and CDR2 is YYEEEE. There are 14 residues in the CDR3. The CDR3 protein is CASSLTGVMVEQYF. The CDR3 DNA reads TGTGCCAGCAGCCTGACAGGGGTGATGGTCGAGCAGTACTTC.

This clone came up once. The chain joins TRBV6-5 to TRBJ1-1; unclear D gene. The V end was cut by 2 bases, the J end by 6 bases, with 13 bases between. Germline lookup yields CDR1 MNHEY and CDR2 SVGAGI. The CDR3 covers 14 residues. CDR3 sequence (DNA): TGTGCCAGCAGTTACGGCACTCGGGGAGCTGAAGCTTTCTTT. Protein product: CASSYGTRGAEAFF.

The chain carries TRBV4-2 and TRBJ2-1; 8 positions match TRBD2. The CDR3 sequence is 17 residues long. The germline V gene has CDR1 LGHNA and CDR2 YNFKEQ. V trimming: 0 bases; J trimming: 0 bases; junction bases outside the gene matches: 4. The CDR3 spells CASSQESSGSSYNEQFF. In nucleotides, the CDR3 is TGTGCCAGCAGCCAAGAATCCAGCGGGAGCTCCTACAATGAGCAGTTCTTC.

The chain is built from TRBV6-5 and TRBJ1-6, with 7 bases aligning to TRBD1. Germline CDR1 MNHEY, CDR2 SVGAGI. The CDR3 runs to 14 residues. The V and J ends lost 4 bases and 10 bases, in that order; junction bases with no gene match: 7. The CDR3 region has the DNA TGTGCCAGCAGTTTCGACAGGGTCAGGTCACCCCTCCACTTT. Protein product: CASSFDRVRSPLHF.

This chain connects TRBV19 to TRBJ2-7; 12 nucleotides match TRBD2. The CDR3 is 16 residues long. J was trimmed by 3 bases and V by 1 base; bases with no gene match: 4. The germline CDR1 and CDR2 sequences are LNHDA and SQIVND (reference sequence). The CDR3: CASSIVTSGGDYEQYF. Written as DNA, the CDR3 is TGTGCCAGTAGTATAGTGACTAGCGGGGGTGACTACGAGCAGTACTTC.

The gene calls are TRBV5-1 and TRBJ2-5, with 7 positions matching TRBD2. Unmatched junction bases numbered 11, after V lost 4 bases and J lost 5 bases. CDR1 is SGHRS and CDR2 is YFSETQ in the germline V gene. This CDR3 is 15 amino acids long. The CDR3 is CASSVLGEGGETQYF. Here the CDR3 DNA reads TGCGCCAGCAGCGTCTTAGGGGAGGGCGGCGAGACCCAGTACTTC. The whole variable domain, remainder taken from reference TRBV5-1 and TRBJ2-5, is KAGVTQTPRYLIKTRGQQVTLSCSPISGHRSVSWYQQTPGQGLQFLFEYFSETQRNKGNFPGRFSGRQFSNSRSEMNVSTLELGDSALYLCASSVLGEGGETQYFGPGTRLLVL.

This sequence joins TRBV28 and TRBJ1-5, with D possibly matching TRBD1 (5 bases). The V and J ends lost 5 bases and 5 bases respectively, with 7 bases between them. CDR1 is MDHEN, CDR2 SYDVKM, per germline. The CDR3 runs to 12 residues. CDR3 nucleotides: TGTGCCAGCAGTGGGGGGGATCAGCCCCAGCATTTT. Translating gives CASSGGDQPQHF. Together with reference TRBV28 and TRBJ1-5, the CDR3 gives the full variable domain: DVKVTQSSRYLVKRTGEKVFLECVQDMDHENMFWYRQDPGLGLRLIYFSYDVKMKEKGDIPEGYSVSREKKERFSLILESASTNQTSMYLCASSGGDQPQHFGDGTRLSIL.

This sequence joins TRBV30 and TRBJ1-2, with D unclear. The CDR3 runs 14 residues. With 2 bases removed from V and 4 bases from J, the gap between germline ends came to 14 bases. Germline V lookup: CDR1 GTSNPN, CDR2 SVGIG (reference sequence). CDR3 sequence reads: CAWSFERDSYGYTF. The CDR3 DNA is TGTGCCTGGAGTTTCGAAAGAGACTCCTATGGCTACACCTTC.

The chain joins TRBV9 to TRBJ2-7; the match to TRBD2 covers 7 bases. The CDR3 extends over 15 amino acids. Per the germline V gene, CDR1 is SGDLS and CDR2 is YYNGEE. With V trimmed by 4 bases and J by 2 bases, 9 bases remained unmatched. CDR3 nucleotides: TGTGCCAGCAGCTCTCAAGCGGGGTCTACCTACGAGCAGTACTTC. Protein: CASSSQAGSTYEQYF.

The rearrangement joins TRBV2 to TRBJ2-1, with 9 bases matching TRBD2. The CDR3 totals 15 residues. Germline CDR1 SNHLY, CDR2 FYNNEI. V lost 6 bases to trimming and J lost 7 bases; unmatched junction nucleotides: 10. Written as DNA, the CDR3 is TGTGCCAGCAGGAGGGATAGCGGGAGAAGTAATGAGCAGTTCTTC. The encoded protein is CASRRDSGRSNEQFF.

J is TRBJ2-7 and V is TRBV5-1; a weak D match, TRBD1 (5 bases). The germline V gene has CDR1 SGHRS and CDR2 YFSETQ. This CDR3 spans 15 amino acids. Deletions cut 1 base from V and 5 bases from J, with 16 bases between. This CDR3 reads CASSLSQGFIDEQYF. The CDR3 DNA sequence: TGCGCCAGCAGCTTGAGCCAGGGCTTCATTGACGAGCAGTACTTC.

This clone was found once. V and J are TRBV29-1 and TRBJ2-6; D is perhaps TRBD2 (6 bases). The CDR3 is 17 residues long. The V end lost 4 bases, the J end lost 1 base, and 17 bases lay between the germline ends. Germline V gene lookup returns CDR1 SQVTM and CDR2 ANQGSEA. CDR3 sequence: CSVVSGERTSGANVLTF. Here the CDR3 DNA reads TGCAGCGTTGTTTCGGGGGAGAGGACTTCTGGGGCCAACGTCCTGACTTTC.

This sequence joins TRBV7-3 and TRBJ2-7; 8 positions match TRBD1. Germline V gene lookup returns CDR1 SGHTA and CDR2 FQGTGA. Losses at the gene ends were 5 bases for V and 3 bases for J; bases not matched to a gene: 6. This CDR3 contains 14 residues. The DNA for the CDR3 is TGTGCCAGCAGCCCACCAGGACAGGGCTACGAGCAGTACTTC. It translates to CASSPPGQGYEQYF.

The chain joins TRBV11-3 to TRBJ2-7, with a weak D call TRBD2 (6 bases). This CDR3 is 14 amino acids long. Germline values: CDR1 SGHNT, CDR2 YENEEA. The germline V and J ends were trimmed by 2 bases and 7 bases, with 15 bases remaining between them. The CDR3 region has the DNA TGTGCCAGCAGCTTAAGGGACGGCGCGGGAGAGCAGTACTTC. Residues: CASSLRDGAGEQYF.

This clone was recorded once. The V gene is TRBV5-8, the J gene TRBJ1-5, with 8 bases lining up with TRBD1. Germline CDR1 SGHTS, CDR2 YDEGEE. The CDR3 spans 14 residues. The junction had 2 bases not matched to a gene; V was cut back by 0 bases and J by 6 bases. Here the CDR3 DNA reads TGTGCCAGCAGCTTGGACAGGGGGACTCAGCCCCAGCATTTT. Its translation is CASSLDRGTQPQHF. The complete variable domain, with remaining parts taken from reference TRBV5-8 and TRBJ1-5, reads EAGVTQSPTHLIKTRGQQATLRCSPISGHTSVYWYQQALGLGLQFLLWYDEGEERNRGNFPPRFSGRQFPNYSSELNVNALELEDSALYLCASSLDRGTQPQHFGDGTRLSIL.

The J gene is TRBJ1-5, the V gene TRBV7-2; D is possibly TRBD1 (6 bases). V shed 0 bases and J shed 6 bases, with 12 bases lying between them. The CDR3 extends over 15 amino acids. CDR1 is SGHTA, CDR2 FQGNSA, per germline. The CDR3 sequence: CASSLAGGAAQPQHF. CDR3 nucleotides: TGTGCCAGCAGCTTAGCGGGGGGGGCGGCTCAGCCCCAGCATTTT.

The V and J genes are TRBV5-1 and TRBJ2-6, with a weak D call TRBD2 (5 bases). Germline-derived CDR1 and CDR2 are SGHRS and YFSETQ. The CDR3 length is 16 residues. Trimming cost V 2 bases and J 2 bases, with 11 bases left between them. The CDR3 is CASSLEDGAGANVLTF. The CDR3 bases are TGCGCCAGCAGCTTAGAAGACGGGGCTGGGGCCAACGTCCTGACTTTC.

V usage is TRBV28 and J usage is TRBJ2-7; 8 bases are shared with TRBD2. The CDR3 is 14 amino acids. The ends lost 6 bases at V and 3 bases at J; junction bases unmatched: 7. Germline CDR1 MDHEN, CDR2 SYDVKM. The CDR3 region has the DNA TGTGCCAGCAGCCCCTCGGGAGGGATCTACGAGCAGTACTTC. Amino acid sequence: CASSPSGGIYEQYF.

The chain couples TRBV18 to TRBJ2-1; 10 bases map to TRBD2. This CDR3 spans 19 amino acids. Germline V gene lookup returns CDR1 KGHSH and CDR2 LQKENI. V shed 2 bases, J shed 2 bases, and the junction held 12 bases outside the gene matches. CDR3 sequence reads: CASSPLASGSGAAYNEQFF. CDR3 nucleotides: TGTGCCAGCTCACCATTGGCTAGCGGGAGTGGGGCGGCCTACAATGAGCAGTTCTTC.

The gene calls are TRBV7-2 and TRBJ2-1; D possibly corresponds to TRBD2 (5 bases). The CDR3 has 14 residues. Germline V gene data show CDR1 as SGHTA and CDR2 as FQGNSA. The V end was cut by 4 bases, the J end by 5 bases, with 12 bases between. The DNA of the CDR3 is TGTGCCAGCAGCTCCAGATCCGGGAACAATGAGCAGTTCTTC. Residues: CASSSRSGNNEQFF.

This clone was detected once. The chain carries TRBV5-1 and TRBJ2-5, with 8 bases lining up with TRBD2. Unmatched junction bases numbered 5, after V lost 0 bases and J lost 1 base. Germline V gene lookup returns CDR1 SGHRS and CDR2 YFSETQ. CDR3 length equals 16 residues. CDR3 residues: CASSLDGGAVQETQYF. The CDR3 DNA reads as TGCGCCAGCAGCTTGGACGGGGGGGCGGTCCAAGAGACCCAGTACTTC.

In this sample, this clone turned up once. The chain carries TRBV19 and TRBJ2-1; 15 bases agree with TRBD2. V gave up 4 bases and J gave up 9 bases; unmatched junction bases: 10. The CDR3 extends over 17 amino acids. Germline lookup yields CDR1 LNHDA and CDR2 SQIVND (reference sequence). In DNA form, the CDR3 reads TGTGCCAGTAGTACTCTTGGACTAGCGGGAGGGCCGGGTGAGCAGTTCTTC. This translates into CASSTLGLAGGPGEQFF.

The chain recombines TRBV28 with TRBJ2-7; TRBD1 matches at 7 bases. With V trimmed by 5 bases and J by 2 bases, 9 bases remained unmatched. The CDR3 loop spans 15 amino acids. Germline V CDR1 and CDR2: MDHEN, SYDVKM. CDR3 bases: TGTGCCAGCAGTCCTTATACCGACAGGGCCTACGAGCAGTACTTC. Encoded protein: CASSPYTDRAYEQYF.

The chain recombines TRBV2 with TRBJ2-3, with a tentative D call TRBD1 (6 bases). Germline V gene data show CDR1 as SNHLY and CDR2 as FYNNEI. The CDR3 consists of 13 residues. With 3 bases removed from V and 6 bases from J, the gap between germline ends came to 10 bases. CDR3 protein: CASSDQGWDTQYF. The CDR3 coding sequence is TGTGCCAGCAGTGACCAGGGGTGGGATACGCAGTATTTT.

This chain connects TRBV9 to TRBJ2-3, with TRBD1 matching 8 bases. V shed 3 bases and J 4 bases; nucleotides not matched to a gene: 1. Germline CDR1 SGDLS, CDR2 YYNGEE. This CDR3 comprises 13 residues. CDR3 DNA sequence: TGTGCCAGCAGCGCGGACAGGGCAGATACGCAGTATTTT. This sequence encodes CASSADRADTQYF. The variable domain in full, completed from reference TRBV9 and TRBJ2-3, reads DSGVTQTPKHLITATGQRVTLRCSPRSGDLSVYWYQQSLDQGLQFLIQYYNGEERAKGNILERFSAQQFPDLHSELNLSSLELGDSALYFCASSADRADTQYFGPGTRLTVL.